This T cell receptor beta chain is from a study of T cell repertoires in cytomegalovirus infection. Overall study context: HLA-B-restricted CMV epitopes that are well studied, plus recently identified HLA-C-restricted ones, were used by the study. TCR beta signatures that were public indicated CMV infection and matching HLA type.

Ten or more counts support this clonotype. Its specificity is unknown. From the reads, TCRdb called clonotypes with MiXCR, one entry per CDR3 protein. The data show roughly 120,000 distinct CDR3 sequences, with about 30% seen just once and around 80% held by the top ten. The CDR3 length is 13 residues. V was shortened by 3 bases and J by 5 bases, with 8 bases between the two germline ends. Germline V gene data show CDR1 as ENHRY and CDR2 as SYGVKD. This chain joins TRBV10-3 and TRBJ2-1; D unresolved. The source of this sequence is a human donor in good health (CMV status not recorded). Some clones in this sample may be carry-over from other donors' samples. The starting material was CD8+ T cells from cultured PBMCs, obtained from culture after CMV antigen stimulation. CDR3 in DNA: TGTGCCATCAGTGATTCGGAAAACAATGAGCAGTTCTTC. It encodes CAISDSENNEQFF.